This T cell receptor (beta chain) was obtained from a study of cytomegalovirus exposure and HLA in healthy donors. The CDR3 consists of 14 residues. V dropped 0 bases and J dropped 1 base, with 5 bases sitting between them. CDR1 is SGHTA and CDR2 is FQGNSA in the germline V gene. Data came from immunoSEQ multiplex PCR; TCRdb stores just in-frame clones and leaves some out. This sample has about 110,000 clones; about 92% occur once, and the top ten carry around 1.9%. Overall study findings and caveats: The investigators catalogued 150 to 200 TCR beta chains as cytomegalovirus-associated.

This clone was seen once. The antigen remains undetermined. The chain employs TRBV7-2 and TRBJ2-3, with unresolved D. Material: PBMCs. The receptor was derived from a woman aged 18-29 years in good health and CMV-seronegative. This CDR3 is CASSLASRTDTQYF. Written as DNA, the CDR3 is TGTGCCAGCAGCTTAGCCTCCCGCACAGATACGCAGTATTTT. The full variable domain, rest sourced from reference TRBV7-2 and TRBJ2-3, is GAGVSQSPSNKVTEKGKDVELRCDPISGHTALYWYRQSLGQGLEFLIYFQGNSAPDKSGLPSDRFSAERTGGSVSTLTIQRTQQEDSAVYLCASSLASRTDTQYFGPGTRLTVL.